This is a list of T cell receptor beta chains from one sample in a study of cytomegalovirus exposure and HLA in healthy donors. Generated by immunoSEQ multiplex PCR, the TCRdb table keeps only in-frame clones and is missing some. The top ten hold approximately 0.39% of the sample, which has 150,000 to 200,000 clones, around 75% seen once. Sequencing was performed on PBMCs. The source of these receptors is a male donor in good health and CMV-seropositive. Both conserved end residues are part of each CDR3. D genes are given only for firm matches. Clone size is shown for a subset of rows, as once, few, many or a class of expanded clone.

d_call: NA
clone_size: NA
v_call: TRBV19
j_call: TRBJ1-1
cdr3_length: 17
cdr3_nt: TGTGCCAGTAGTCCCGTCAGGCAGGCCGTCATGAACACTGAAGCTTTCTTT
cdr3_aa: CASSPVRQAVMNTEAFF

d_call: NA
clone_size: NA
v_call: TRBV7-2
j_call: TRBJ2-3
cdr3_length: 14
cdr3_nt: TGTGCCAGCAGCCCGGGACTGAGCACAGATACGCAGTATTTT
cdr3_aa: CASSPGLSTDTQYF

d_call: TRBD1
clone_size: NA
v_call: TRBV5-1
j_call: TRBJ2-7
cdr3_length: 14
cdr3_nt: TGCGCCAGCAGCTCCCGGGACAGACACTACGAGCAGTACTTC
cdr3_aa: CASSSRDRHYEQYF

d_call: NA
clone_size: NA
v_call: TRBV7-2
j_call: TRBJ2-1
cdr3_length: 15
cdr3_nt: TGTGCCAGCAGCTTAGCCGGGGGGCCCTACAATGAGCAGTTCTTC
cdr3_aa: CASSLAGGPYNEQFF

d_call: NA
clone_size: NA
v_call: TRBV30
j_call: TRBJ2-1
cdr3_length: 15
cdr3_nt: TGTGCCTGGACCGGGAGCGACAGCTCCTACAATGAGCAGTTCTTC
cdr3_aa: CAWTGSDSSYNEQFF

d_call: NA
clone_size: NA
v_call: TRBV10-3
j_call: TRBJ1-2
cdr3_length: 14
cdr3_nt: TGTGCCATCAGTGAGTCTACGCGGGGTGCGGAAAACACCTTC
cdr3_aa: CAISESTRGAENTF

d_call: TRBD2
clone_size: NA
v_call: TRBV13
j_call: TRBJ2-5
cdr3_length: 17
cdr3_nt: TGTGCCAGCAGCTTAGGAAAGTTACTAGCGGGAAAAGAGACCCAGTACTTC
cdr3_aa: CASSLGKLLAGKETQYF

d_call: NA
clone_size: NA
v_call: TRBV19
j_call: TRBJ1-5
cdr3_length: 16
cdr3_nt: TGTGCCAGTAGTATAGGTTGGTACTATAGCAATCAGCCCCAGCATTTT
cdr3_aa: CASSIGWYYSNQPQHF

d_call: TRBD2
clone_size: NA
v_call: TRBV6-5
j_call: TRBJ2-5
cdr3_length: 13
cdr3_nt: TGTGCCAGCAGTTACGGGGGAGGGGAGACCCAGTACTTC
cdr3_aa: CASSYGGGETQYF

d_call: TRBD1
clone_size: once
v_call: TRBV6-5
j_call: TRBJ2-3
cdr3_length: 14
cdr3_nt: TGTGCCAGCAGTTGGGACAGGGGCACAGATACGCAGTATTTT
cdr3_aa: CASSWDRGTDTQYF

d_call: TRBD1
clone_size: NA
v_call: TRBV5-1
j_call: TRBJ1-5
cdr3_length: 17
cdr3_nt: TGCGCCAGCAGCTTAAACCCAGGGGGCAGTAGCAATCAGCCCCAGCATTTT
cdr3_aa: CASSLNPGGSSNQPQHF

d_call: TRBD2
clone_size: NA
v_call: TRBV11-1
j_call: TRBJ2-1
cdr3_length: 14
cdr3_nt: TGTGCCAGCAGCTTGGCGACTAGCGGGACCAAGCAGTTCTTC
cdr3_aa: CASSLATSGTKQFF

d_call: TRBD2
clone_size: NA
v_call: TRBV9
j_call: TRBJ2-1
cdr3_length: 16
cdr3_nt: TGTGCCAGCAGCCTTCGGACTAGCGGGAGAATCGATGAGCAGTTCTTC
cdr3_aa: CASSLRTSGRIDEQFF

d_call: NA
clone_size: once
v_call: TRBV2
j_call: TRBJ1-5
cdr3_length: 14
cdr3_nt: TGTGCCAGCAGTGGCCCTCTGGGGGGTCAGCCCCAGCATTTT
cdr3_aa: CASSGPLGGQPQHF

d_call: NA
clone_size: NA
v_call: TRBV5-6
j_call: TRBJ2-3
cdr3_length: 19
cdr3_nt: TGTGCCAGCAGCCACGGTACCGCTTCCCGGCAGGGGCCCGAGTATACGCAGTATTTT
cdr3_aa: CASSHGTASRQGPEYTQYF

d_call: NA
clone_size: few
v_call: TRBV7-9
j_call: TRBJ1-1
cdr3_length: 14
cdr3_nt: TGTGCCAGCATCAAGGGTGGGGCGAACACTGAAGCTTTCTTT
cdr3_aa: CASIKGGANTEAFF

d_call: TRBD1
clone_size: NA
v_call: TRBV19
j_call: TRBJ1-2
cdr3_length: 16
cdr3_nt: TGTGCCAGTACCGCTGGGACAGGGGCTGGAGTCGCTGGCTACACCTTC
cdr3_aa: CASTAGTGAGVAGYTF

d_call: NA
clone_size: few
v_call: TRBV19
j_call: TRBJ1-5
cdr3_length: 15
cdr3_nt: TGTGCCAGTAGTAAGGGGGATTCAGTGAGTCAGCCCCAGCATTTT
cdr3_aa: CASSKGDSVSQPQHF

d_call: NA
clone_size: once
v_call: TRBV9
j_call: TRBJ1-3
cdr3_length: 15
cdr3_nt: TGTGCCAGCAGCGCAGGACAGTCCTCTGGAAACACCATATATTTT
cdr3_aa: CASSAGQSSGNTIYF

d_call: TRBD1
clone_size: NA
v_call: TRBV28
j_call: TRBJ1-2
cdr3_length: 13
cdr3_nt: TGTGCCAGCAGCCAGGGGGGCCACTATGGCTACACCTTC
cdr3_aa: CASSQGGHYGYTF

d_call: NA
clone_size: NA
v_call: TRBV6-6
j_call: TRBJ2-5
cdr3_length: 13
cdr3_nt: TGTGCCAGCAGTTTATTGTACCAAGAGACCCAGTACTTC
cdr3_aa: CASSLLYQETQYF

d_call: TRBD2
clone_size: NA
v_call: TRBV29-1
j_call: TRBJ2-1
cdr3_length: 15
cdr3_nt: TGCAGCGTACTGCACCTAGCGGGAGGGCCTAGTGAGCAGTTCTTC
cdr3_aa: CSVLHLAGGPSEQFF

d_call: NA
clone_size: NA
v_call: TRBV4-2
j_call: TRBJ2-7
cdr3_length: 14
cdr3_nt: TGTGCCAGCAGCCAAGATCCCCTCGCGGGCGAGCAGTACTTC
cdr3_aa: CASSQDPLAGEQYF

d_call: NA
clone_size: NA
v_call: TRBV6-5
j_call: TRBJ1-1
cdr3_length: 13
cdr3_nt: TGTGCCAGCAGTTACCCAGGGATCACTGAAGCTTTCTTT
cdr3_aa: CASSYPGITEAFF

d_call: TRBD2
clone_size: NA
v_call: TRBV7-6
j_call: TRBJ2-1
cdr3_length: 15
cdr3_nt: TGTGCCAGCAGACCAAGCGGGAGGGCCTACAATGAGCAGTTCTTC
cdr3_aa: CASRPSGRAYNEQFF

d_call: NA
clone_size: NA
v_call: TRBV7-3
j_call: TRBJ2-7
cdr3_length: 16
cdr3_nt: TGTGCCAGCAGCTCCACTGCGGCCCACCGCCTCTACGAGCAGTACTTC
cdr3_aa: CASSSTAAHRLYEQYF

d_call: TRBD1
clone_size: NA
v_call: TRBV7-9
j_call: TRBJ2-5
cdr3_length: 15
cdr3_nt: TGTGCCAGCAGCATTAACAGGGGGTACCAAGAGACCCAGTACTTC
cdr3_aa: CASSINRGYQETQYF

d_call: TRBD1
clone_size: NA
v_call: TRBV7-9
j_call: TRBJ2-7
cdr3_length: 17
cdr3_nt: TGTTCCAGCAGCCCTGGGGTGGGACAGGGGGGATCCTACGAGCAGTACTTC
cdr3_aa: CSSSPGVGQGGSYEQYF

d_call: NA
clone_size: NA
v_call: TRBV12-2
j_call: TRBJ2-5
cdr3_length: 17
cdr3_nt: TGTGCAAGTCGCTTAGCTCATCTTAGGACACCTCAAGAGACCCAGTACTTC
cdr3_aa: CASRLAHLRTPQETQYF

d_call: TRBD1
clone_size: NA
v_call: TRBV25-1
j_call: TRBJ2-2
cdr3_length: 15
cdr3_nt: TGTGCCAGCAGCGATCCGGGACAGGGCACCGGGGAGCTGTTTTTT
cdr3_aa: CASSDPGQGTGELFF

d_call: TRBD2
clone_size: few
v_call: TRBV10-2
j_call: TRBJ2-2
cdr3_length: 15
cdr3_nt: TGCGCCAGCAGAGGCGGGAGGTCGAACACCGGGGAGCTGTTTTTT
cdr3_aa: CASRGGRSNTGELFF

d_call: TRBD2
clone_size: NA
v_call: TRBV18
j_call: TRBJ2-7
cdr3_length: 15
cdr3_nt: TGTGCCAGCTCACCACAGGGACTAGCGGGAGACGAGCAGTACTTC
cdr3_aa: CASSPQGLAGDEQYF

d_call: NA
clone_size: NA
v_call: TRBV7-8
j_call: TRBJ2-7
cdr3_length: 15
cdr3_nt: TGTGCCAGCAGCTTAGAGGCGGGGGCAGAGTACGAGCAGTACTTC
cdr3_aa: CASSLEAGAEYEQYF

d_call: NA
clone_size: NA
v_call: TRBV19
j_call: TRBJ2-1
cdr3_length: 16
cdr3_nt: TGTGCCAGTAGTATTCGTAGTAGTTTTTCGGTTGATGAGCAGTTCTTC
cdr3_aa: CASSIRSSFSVDEQFF

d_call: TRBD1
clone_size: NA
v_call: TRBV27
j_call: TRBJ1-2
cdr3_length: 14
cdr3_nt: TGTGCCAGCAGTTTTCGGACAGGGTCCTATGGCTACACCTTC
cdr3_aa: CASSFRTGSYGYTF

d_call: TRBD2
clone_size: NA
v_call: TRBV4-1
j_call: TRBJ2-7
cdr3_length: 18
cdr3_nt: TGCGCCAGCAGCCAAGATAGGAATAGCGGGAGGTCTTCCTACGAGCAGTACTTC
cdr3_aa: CASSQDRNSGRSSYEQYF